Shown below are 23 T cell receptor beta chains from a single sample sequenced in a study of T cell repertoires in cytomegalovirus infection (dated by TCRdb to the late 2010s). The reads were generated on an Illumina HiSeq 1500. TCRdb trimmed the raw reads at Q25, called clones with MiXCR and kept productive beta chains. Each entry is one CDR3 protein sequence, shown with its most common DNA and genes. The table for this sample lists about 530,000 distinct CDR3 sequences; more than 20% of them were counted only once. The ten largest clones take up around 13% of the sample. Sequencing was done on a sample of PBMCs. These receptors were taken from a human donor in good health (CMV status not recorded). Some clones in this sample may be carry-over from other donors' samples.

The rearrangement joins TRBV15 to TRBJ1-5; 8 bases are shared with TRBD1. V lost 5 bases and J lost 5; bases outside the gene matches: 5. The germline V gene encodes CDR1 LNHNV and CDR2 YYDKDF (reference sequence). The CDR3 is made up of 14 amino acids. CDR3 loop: CATSEQGGYQPQHF. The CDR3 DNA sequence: TGTGCCACCAGCGAACAGGGGGGCTATCAGCCCCAGCATTTT.

CDR3 coding DNA: TGTGCCAGCAGCACCCAGGGAGGGGACACTGAAGCTTTCTTT. It yields the protein CASSTQGGDTEAFF. V gene TRBV7-9 combines with J gene TRBJ1-1, with TRBD1 as a possible D gene (5 bases). Germline CDR1 SEHNR, CDR2 FQNEAQ (reference sequence). Trimming shortened V by 5 bases and J by 3 bases, and 13 bases separated the two germline ends. The CDR3 is 14 amino acids.

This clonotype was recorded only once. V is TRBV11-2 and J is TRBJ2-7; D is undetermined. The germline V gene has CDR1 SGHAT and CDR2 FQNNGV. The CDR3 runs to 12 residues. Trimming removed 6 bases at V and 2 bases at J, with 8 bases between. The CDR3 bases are TGTGCCAGCAGAATCGACACCTACGAGCAGTACTTC. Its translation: CASRIDTYEQYF.

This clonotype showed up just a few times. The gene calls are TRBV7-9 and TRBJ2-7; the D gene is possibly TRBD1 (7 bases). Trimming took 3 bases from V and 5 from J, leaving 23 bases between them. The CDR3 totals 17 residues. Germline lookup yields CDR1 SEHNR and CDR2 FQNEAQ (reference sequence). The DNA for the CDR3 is TGTGCCAGCAGCTTTCCCCGCCGTGGAGGGGGCTACCACGAGCAGTACTTC. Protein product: CASSFPRRGGGYHEQYF.

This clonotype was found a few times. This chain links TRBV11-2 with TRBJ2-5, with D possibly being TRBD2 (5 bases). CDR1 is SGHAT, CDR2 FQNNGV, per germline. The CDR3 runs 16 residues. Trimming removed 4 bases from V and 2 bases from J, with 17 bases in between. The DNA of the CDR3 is TGTGCCAGCAGCTCGCCGGGATCGTTTAGGCAAGAGACCCAGTACTTC. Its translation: CASSSPGSFRQETQYF.

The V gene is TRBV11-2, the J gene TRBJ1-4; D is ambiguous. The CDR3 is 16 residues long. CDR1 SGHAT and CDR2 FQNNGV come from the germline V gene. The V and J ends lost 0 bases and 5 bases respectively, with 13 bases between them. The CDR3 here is CASSLDTWATNEKLFF. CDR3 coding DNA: TGTGCCAGCAGCTTAGATACGTGGGCCACGAATGAAAAACTGTTTTTT.

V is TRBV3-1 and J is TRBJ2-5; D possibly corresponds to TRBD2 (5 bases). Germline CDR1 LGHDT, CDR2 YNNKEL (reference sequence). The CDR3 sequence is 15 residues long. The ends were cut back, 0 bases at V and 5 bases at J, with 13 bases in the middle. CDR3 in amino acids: CASSQDFRDLETQYF. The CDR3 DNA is TGTGCCAGCAGCCAAGATTTTCGGGATCTTGAGACCCAGTACTTC.

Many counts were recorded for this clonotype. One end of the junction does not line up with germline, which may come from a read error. CDR3 sequence reads: CASSLVGYTEAFF. The CDR3 region has the DNA TGTGCCAGCAGCTTAGTAGGGTACACTGAAGCTTTCTTT. V usage is TRBV12-3 or TRBV12-4 and J usage is TRBJ1-1, with D hard to call. This CDR3 contains 13 residues.

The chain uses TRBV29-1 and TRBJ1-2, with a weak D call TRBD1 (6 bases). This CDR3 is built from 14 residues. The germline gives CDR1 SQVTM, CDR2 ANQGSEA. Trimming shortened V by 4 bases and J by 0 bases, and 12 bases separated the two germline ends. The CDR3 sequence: CSVVDSLSNYGYTF. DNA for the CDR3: TGCAGCGTTGTGGACAGCCTATCTAACTATGGCTACACCTTC. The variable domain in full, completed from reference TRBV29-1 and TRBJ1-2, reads SAVISQKPSRDICQRGTSLTIQCQVDSQVTMMFWYRQQPGQSLTLIATANQGSEATYESGFVIDKFPISRPNLTFSTLTVSNMSPEDSSIYLCSVVDSLSNYGYTFGSGTRLTVV.

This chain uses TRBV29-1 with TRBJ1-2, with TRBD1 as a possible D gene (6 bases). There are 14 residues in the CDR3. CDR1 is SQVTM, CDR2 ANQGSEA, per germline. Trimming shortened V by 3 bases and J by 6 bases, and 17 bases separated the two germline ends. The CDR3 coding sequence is TGCAGCGTTGAGAGGGGGACTGTCCGGGATGGCTACACCTTC. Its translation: CSVERGTVRDGYTF.

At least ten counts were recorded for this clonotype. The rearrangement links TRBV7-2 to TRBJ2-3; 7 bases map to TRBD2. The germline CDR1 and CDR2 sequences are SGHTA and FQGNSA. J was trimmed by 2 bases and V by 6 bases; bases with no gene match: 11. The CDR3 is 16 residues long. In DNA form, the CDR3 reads TGTGCCAGCAGTCCCTTAGGACTAGGGGCCACAGATACGCAGTATTTT. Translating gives CASSPLGLGATDTQYF.

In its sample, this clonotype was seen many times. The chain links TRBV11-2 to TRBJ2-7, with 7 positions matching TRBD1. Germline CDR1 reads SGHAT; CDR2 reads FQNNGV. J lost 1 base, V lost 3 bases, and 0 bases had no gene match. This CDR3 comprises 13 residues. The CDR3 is CASSLDRSYEQYV. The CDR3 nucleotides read TGTGCCAGCAGCTTGGACAGGTCCTACGAGCAGTACGTC.

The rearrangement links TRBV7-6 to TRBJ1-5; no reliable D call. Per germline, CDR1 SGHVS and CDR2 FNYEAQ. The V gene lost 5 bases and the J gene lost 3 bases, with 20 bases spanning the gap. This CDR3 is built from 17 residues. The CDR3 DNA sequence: TGTGCCAGCAGCCCCCTAGGAGGAGGCGATCTCAATCAGCCCCAGCATTTT. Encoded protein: CASSPLGGGDLNQPQHF.

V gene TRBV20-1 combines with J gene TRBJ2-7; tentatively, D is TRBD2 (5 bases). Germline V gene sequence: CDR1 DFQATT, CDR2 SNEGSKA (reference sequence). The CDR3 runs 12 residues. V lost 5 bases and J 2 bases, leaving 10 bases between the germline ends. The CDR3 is CSASYGTYEQYF. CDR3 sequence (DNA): TGCAGTGCTTCGTACGGGACCTACGAGCAGTACTTC.

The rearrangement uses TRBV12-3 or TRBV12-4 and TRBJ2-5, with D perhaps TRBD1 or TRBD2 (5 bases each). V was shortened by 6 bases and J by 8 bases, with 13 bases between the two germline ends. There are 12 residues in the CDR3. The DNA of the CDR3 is TGTGCCAGCAGCCCGGGACGAATCACCCAGTACTTC. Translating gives CASSPGRITQYF.

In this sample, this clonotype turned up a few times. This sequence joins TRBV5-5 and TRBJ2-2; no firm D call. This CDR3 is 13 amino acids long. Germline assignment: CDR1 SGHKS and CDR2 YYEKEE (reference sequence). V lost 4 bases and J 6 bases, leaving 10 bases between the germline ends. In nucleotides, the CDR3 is TGTGCCAGCAGCCTTAAAAGTCCCGGGGAGCTGTTTTTT. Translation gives CASSLKSPGELFF.

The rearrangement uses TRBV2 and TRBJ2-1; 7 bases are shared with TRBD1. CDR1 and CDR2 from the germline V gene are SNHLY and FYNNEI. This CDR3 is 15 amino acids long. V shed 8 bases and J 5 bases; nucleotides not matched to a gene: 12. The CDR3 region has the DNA TGTGCCAGCTTAAACCGGGACAGCTTTCACAATGAGCAGTTCTTC. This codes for CASLNRDSFHNEQFF.

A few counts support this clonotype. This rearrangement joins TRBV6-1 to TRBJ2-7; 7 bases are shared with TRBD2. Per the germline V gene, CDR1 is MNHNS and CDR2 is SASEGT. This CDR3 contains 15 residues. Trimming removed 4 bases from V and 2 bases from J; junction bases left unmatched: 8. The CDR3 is CASSVGASGAYEQYV. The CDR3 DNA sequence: TGTGCCAGCAGTGTAGGGGCTAGCGGAGCCTACGAGCAGTACGTC.

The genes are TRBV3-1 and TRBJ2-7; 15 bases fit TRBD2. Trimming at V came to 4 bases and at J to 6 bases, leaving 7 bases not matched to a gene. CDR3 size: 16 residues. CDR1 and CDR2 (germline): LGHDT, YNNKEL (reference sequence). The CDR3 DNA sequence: TGTGCCAGCAGCCCTAGGACTAGCGGGAGGGCCGGCGAGCAGTACTTC. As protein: CASSPRTSGRAGEQYF.

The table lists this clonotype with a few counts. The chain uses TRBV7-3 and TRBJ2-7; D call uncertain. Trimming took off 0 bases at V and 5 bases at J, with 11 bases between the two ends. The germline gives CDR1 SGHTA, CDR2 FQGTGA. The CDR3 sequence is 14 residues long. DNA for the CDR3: TGTGCCAGCAGCTTAACTCCCAACATGCACGAGCAGTACTTC. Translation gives CASSLTPNMHEQYF.

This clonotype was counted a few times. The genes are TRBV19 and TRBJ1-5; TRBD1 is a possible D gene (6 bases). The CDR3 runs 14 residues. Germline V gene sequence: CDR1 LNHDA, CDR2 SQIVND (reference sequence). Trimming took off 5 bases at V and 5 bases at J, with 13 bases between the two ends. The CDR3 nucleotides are TGTGCCAGTAGTGTACAGGGAAAGGATCAGCCCCAGCATTTT. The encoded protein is CASSVQGKDQPQHF. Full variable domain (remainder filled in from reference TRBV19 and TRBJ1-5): DGGITQSPKYLFRKEGQNVTLSCEQNLNHDAMYWYRQDPGQGLRLIYYSQIVNDFQKGDIAEGYSVSREKKESFPLTVTSAQKNPTAFYLCASSVQGKDQPQHFGDGTRLSIL.

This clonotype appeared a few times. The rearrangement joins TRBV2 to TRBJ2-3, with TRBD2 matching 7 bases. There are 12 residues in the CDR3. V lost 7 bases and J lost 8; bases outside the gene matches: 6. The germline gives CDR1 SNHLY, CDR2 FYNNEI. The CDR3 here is CASNPAGRTQYF. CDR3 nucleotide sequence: TGTGCCAGCAATCCAGCGGGGCGTACGCAGTATTTT.

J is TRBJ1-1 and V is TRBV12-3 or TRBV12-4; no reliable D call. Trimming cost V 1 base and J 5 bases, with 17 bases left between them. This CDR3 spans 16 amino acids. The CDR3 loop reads CASSLERRLVMTEAFF. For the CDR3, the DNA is TGTGCCAGCAGTTTAGAGCGGAGGTTAGTAATGACTGAAGCTTTCTTT.